This T cell receptor beta chain was observed in a study of control samples from healthy donors and cancer patients. Produced via immunoSEQ multiplex PCR; TCRdb's table is partial and in-frame only. The table shows more than 90,000 clones, with 75% to 90% occurring only once. Between the trimmed V and J ends, which lost 6 bases and 8 bases, there was a span of 10 bases. This CDR3 is 11 amino acids long. In germline, CDR1 is DFQATT, CDR2 SNEGSKA (reference sequence). This receptor was obtained from a man aged 30 to 39 in good health. Input material: blood. The chain employs TRBV20-1 and TRBJ1-4; tentatively, D is TRBD1 (6 bases). CDR3 DNA: TGCAGTGCCAGGGGAAGAGAAAAACTGTTTTTT. Amino acids: CSARGREKLFF.